These 9 T cell receptor beta chains originate from one sample sequenced in a study of blood T cell repertoires in COVID-19. The repertoire was sequenced with immunoSEQ multiplex PCR; TCRdb's copy has only in-frame clones and lacks some. The profile covers roughly 34,000 clones, with about 80% appearing a single time and around 14% taken by the ten largest. Input material: peripheral blood. Receptors were obtained from an older woman with acute or convalescent COVID-19.

This chain joins TRBV5-4 and TRBJ2-3; 9 positions match TRBD1. Germline V gene lookup returns CDR1 SGHNT and CDR2 YYREEE (reference sequence). J was trimmed by 15 bases and V by 0 bases; bases with no gene match: 5. The CDR3 has 12 residues. This CDR3 is CASSLDTDRGYF. DNA of the CDR3: TGTGCCAGCAGCTTGGACACGGACAGGGGATATTTT.

This clone was seen only a few times. This chain joins TRBV19 and TRBJ2-2; D is unclear. Germline V CDR1 and CDR2: LNHDA, SQIVND (reference sequence). CDR3 length: 11 amino acids. Trimming stripped 8 bases from V and 10 bases from J, with 11 bases between. CDR3 nucleotides: TGTGCCAGTGAGAGCGCGATGGAGCTGTTTTTT. It codes for CASESAMELFF.

The genes are TRBV6-5 and TRBJ1-1; possibly TRBD1 for D (5 bases). The CDR3 spans 12 residues. V gave up 8 bases and J gave up 10 bases, with 17 bases separating them. Germline CDR1 reads MNHEY; CDR2 reads SVGAGI. In DNA form, the CDR3 reads TGTGCCAGCGTCACCAAAGACAGATTAGCTTTCTTT. Amino acid sequence: CASVTKDRLAFF.

The CDR3 sequence: CASSFFGRKPKGAEQYF. For the CDR3, the DNA is TGTGCCAGCAGTTTTTTCGGGAGGAAGCCAAAAGGGGCCGAGCAGTACTTC. V usage is TRBV28 and J usage is TRBJ2-7, with 7 bases fitting TRBD2. The germline CDR1 and CDR2 sequences are MDHEN and SYDVKM. The CDR3 has 17 residues. After removal of 3 bases from V and 6 bases from J, the junction contained 17 bases not matched to a gene.

This clone was observed once. The chain carries TRBV9 and TRBJ2-2; D not resolved. This CDR3 is built from 12 residues. Trimming cost V 0 bases and J 6 bases, with 3 bases left between them. The V gene's germline CDR1 is SGDLS and CDR2 YYNGEE. The DNA for the CDR3 is TGTGCCAGCAGCGTAGCGTCCGGGGAGCTGTTTTTT. Amino acid sequence: CASSVASGELFF.

The J gene is TRBJ2-5, the V gene TRBV7-9, with D possibly being TRBD2 (5 bases). This CDR3 region has 11 residues. The germline gives CDR1 SEHNR, CDR2 FQNEAQ (reference sequence). V was trimmed by 11 bases and J by 1 base, leaving 8 bases between them. CDR3 DNA: TGTGCCTGGGAGAGCCAAGAGACCCAGTACTTC. Translating it yields CAWESQETQYF.

The chain recombines TRBV7-9 with TRBJ2-2; 11 bases map to TRBD2. V was pared by 5 bases and J by 6 bases, with 14 bases of the junction left unmatched. This CDR3 has 18 amino acids. The germline CDR1 and CDR2 sequences are SEHNR and FQNEAQ (reference sequence). CDR3 coding DNA: TGTGCCAGCAGCCCGCCCCAAACCCTAGCGGGAGGTGCCGGGGAGCTGTTTTTT. This translates into CASSPPQTLAGGAGELFF.

V usage is TRBV5-1 and J usage is TRBJ2-5; D gene ambiguous. V lost 2 bases to trimming and J lost 0 bases, with 8 bases between them. CDR1 is SGHRS, CDR2 YFSETQ, per germline. The CDR3 runs 14 residues. CDR3 in amino acids: CASSFWADQETQYF. The CDR3 nucleotides read TGCGCCAGCAGCTTTTGGGCAGACCAAGAGACCCAGTACTTC.

The V gene is TRBV5-5, the J gene TRBJ2-5; tentative D call: TRBD2 (5 bases). Trimming pared 1 base from V and 5 bases from J, leaving 6 bases between. Germline V gene lookup returns CDR1 SGHKS and CDR2 YYEKEE (reference sequence). This CDR3 is 12 amino acids long. CDR3 DNA sequence: TGTGCCAGCAGCTTGTCGGGGGAGACCCAGTACTTC. This encodes CASSLSGETQYF. Complete variable domain (other parts from reference TRBV5-5 and TRBJ2-5): DAGVTQSPTHLIKTRGQQVTLRCSPISGHKSVSWYQQVLGQGPQFIFQYYEKEERGRGNFPDRFSARQFPNYSSELNVNALLLGDSALYLCASSLSGETQYFGPGTRLLVL.